Each of the 14 T cell receptor beta chains below was sequenced from the same sample in a study of blood T cell repertoires in COVID-19. Method: immunoSEQ multiplex PCR; TCRdb's copy keeps in-frame clones and lacks some. Here the sample spans some 100,000 clones, about 91% being singletons. Specimen: peripheral blood. These receptors all come from a human donor in a cohort sampled during active COVID-19.

The chain is built from TRBV5-4 and TRBJ1-1, with D possibly matching TRBD1 (6 bases). This CDR3 is built from 16 residues. Germline CDR1 is SGHNT and CDR2 is YYREEE (reference sequence). V lost 7 bases, J lost 0 bases, and 19 bases lay in between. DNA for the CDR3: TGTGCCAGCTCCCGGGACACTTTAAGCATGAACACTGAAGCTTTCTTT. It specifies CASSRDTLSMNTEAFF.

The chain recombines TRBV27 with TRBJ2-7; the D gene is possibly TRBD2 (5 bases). V gave up 5 bases and J gave up 4 bases, with 12 bases separating them. Germline CDR1 and CDR2: MNHEY and SMNVEV (reference sequence). The CDR3 contains 13 residues. CDR3 coding DNA: TGTGCCAGCAGTGTTACTAGTGTATACGAGCAGTACTTC. Protein: CASSVTSVYEQYF.

The V and J genes are TRBV12-2 and TRBJ2-2; TRBD2 was called by the table and not checked on the DNA. TRBV12-2 is described as a pseudogene. There are 22 residues in the CDR3. The CDR3 DNA reads TGTGCAAGTCGCTTAGCGGGCGAGGACCGACTAGCGGGAGTACCCTTCACCGGGGAGCTGTTTTTT. Translation gives CASRLAGEDRLAGVPFTGELFF.

The chain combines TRBV5-1 with TRBJ2-1; a possible D gene is TRBD1 (5 bases). Germline-derived CDR1 and CDR2 are SGHRS and YFSETQ. There are 13 residues in the CDR3. The V end lost 0 bases, the J end lost 10 bases, and 11 bases lay between the germline ends. For the CDR3, the DNA is TGCGCCAGCAGCTTGGCCCAGGGCGGAGAGCAGTTCTTC. Its protein product is CASSLAQGGEQFF.

The chain combines TRBV28 with TRBJ2-7, with 12 bases lining up with TRBD2. Unmatched junction bases numbered 6, after V lost 3 bases and J lost 3 bases. CDR1 is MDHEN and CDR2 is SYDVKM in the germline V gene. CDR3 length: 16 residues. CDR3 sequence: CASSFGLAGPYYEQYF. As DNA, the CDR3 is TGTGCCAGCAGTTTCGGACTAGCGGGACCTTACTACGAGCAGTACTTC.

The chain couples TRBV5-1 to TRBJ1-1, with 8 bases that match TRBD1. Germline V gene lookup returns CDR1 SGHRS and CDR2 YFSETQ. The CDR3 runs to 15 residues. J lost 4 bases, V lost 1 base, and 6 bases had no gene match. CDR3 protein: CASSLQGAFGTEAFF. The CDR3 DNA reads TGCGCCAGCAGCTTGCAGGGGGCGTTTGGCACTGAAGCTTTCTTT. Full variable domain (missing parts from reference TRBV5-1 and TRBJ1-1): KAGVTQTPRYLIKTRGQQVTLSCSPISGHRSVSWYQQTPGQGLQFLFEYFSETQRNKGNFPGRFSGRQFSNSRSEMNVSTLELGDSALYLCASSLQGAFGTEAFFGQGTRLTVV.

V and J are TRBV5-1 and TRBJ2-7, with D possibly matching TRBD1 (6 bases). V lost 1 base to trimming and J lost 1 base, with 9 bases between them. Per germline, CDR1 SGHRS and CDR2 YFSETQ. The CDR3 runs to 14 residues. The CDR3 protein is CASSLTGQSYEQYF. For the CDR3, the DNA is TGCGCCAGCAGCTTGACAGGGCAGTCCTACGAGCAGTACTTC.

The chain has TRBV6-5 and TRBJ1-6; D is perhaps TRBD1 (5 bases). From germline, CDR1 is MNHEY and CDR2 SVGAGI. Trimming shortened V by 6 bases and J by 9 bases, and 12 bases separated the two germline ends. The CDR3 is 13 amino acids. The CDR3 nucleotides are TGTGCCAGCAGAAACGGGGGGAGTTCACCCCTCCACTTT. It encodes CASRNGGSSPLHF.

The genes are TRBV12-3 or TRBV12-4 and TRBJ1-6, with TRBD1 matching over 7 bases. The CDR3 is made up of 13 amino acids. Germline trimming cut 5 bases from V and 14 bases from J; bases unmatched to any gene: 9. The DNA of the CDR3 is TGTGCCAGCAGTCTCAAGGTCCAGGGGGCCCTCCACTTT. Translating it yields CASSLKVQGALHF.

CDR3 coding DNA: TGTGCCACCAGTGATCACAACCAGGGGGCACGACTGTCCACTGAAGCTTTCTTT. It encodes CATSDHNQGARLSTEAFF. V and J are TRBV24-1 and TRBJ1-1; 8 nucleotides line up with TRBD1. This CDR3 contains 18 residues. Germline V lookup: CDR1 KGHDR, CDR2 SFDVKD. V trimming: 3 bases; J trimming: 4 bases; junction bases outside the gene matches: 15.

This rearrangement joins TRBV5-8 to TRBJ2-1; the D gene is possibly TRBD2 (5 bases). Germline V gives CDR1 SGHTS, CDR2 YDEGEE. This CDR3 is 15 amino acids long. The V and J ends lost 0 bases and 0 bases respectively, with 7 bases between them. The CDR3 is CASSLEGSSYNEQFF. CDR3 sequence (DNA): TGTGCCAGCAGCTTGGAAGGGAGCTCCTACAATGAGCAGTTCTTC.

The rearrangement uses TRBV5-6 and TRBJ2-1, with TRBD2 matching over 9 bases. The ends lost 2 bases at V and 0 bases at J; junction bases unmatched: 6. This CDR3 comprises 17 residues. Germline V gene sequence: CDR1 SGHDT, CDR2 YYEEEE. DNA for the CDR3: TGTGCCAGCAGCTTCTCTAGCGGGGTCCTCTCCTACAATGAGCAGTTCTTC. This translates into CASSFSSGVLSYNEQFF.

Judged by abundance, this clone is medium-sized. The chain carries TRBV6-4 and TRBJ2-1; 12 nucleotides agree with TRBD2. V was clipped by 5 bases and J by 8 bases; unmatched bases: 7. Germline assignment: CDR1 MRHNA and CDR2 SNTAGT. This CDR3 has 15 amino acids. The CDR3 nucleotides read TGTGCCAGCAGTTTAGGGACTAGCGGGTCCGATGAGCAGTTCTTC. Protein product: CASSLGTSGSDEQFF.

The V call is TRBV7-6, the J call TRBJ2-2, with D possibly matching TRBD1 (5 bases). Germline loops: CDR1 SGHVS, CDR2 FNYEAQ. The CDR3 extends over 17 amino acids. The germline V and J ends were trimmed by 1 base and 1 base, with 13 bases remaining between them. CDR3 nucleotides: TGTGCCAGCAGCTTAGTAGGGGCTACCTGGAACACCGGGGAGCTGTTTTTT. Translated, it gives CASSLVGATWNTGELFF.